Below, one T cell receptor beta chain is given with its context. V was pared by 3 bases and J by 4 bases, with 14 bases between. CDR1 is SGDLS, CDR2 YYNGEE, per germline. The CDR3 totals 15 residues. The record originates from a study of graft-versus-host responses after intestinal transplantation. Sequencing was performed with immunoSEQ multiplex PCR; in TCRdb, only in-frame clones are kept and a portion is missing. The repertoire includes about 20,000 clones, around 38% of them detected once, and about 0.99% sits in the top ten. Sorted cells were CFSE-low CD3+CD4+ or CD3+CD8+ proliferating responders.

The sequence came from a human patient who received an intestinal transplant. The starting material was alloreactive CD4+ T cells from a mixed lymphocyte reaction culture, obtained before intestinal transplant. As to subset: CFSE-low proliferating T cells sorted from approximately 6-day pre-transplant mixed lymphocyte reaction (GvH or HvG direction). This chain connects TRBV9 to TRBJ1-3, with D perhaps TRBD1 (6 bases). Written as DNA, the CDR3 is TGTGCCAGCAGCGCAGGGGATTTTGGGGGAAACACCATATATTTT. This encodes CASSAGDFGGNTIYF.